These T cell receptor beta chains were read from a single sample in a study of T-cell reconstitution after alpha-beta-depleted transplantation in children. Using its own MiXCR run on the PCR reads, TCRdb lists one record per CDR3 protein. The sample has about 610,000 distinct CDR3 sequences; 10% to 13% are singletons. The sequencing here drew on PBMCs from the stem cell graft donor, taken from the stem cell graft. These receptors were taken from a human donor who donated a stem cell graft to a child with acute myeloid leukemia. The CDR3 runs from the conserved cysteine through the conserved F or W. Fields, in order: V gene, J gene, D gene, clone size, CDR3 protein, CDR3 DNA. D genes are given only for firm matches. The listing skips clone size in some rows; elsewhere it reads once, few, many or a size class.

TRBV4-2,TRBJ1-3,.,.,CASSQVDGDSGNTIYF,TGTGCCAGCAGCCAAGTGGACGGCGACTCTGGAAACACCATATATTTT
TRBV20-1,TRBJ1-2,.,many,CSAIGDIILGYTF,TGCAGTGCCATAGGGGATATTATCCTTGGCTACACCTTC
TRBV15,TRBJ1-4,.,many,CATSRGPEKLFF,TGTGCCACCAGCAGAGGTCCTGAAAAACTGTTTTTT
TRBV20-1,TRBJ2-1,TRBD2,many,CSARVQREWDEQFF,TGCAGTGCTAGAGTTCAGCGGGAGTGGGATGAGCAGTTCTTC
TRBV7-7,TRBJ2-6,.,few,CASSPGDSSSGANVLTF,TGTGCTAGCAGCCCAGGGGACTCCTCCTCTGGGGCCAACGTCCTGACTTTC
TRBV28,TRBJ2-1,TRBD2,few,CASSPLRRRLAENEQFF,TGTGCCAGCAGTCCCTTGAGACGCCGACTAGCAGAAAATGAGCAGTTCTTC
TRBV6-1,TRBJ2-6,TRBD1,.,CASRDQGVAGANVLTF,TGTGCCAGCAGGGACCAGGGGGTCGCTGGGGCCAACGTCCTGACTTTC
TRBV30,TRBJ1-2,.,.,CAWSVGGGYGYTF,TGTGCCTGGAGTGTCGGTGGCGGCTATGGCTACACCTTC
TRBV18,TRBJ2-7,TRBD1,few,CASSLDRSTYEQYF,TGTGCCAGCTCACTGGACAGGTCTACCTACGAGCAGTACTTC
TRBV27,TRBJ2-3,.,.,CASSFAAWGTQYF,TGTGCCAGCAGTTTTGCAGCGTGGGGTACGCAGTATTTT
TRBV3-1,TRBJ2-2,TRBD1,.,CASRSTGGLTGELFF,TGTGCCAGCAGATCGACAGGGGGCCTGACCGGGGAGCTGTTTTTT
TRBV20-1,TRBJ2-3,TRBD2,.,CSARVRSLLAGGTDTQYF,TGCAGTGCTAGAGTTCGCTCCCTCCTAGCGGGAGGCACAGATACGCAGTATTTT
TRBV6-5,TRBJ2-3,TRBD2,.,CASRYPSGRTDTQYF,TGTGCCAGCAGATACCCTAGCGGGAGGACAGATACGCAGTATTTT
TRBV20-1,TRBJ2-5,TRBD2,few,CSARSVTSRGETQYF,TGCAGTGCTAGATCCGTGACTAGCCGGGGAGAGACCCAGTACTTC
TRBV20-1,TRBJ2-5,.,once,CSARDQERNGGETQYF,TGCAGTGCTAGAGATCAAGAGCGCAATGGGGGAGAGACCCAGTACTTC
TRBV28,TRBJ2-1,.,.,CASSPPVGMSSYNEQFF,TGTGCCAGCAGTCCCCCCGTTGGGATGAGCTCCTACAATGAGCAGTTCTTC
TRBV2,TRBJ1-2,.,many,CASVGRVTNYGYTF,TGTGCCAGCGTTGGCCGGGTAACTAACTATGGCTACACCTTC
TRBV7-2,TRBJ2-7,.,many,CASNVGGDEQYF,TGTGCCAGCAACGTAGGGGGGGACGAGCAGTACTTC
TRBV20-1,TRBJ2-1,.,.,CSARVQSVFGEQFF,TGCAGTGCTAGAGTCCAGTCTGTATTCGGTGAGCAGTTCTTC
TRBV7-9,TRBJ1-4,.,.,CASTPKQPIGAGLFF,TGTGCCAGCACTCCCAAACAGCCTATTGGTGCGGGGCTGTTTTTT
TRBV13,TRBJ2-2,TRBD1,.,CASSSPGGMDTGELFF,TGTGCCAGCAGCTCACCAGGGGGCATGGACACCGGGGAGCTGTTTTTT
TRBV29-1,TRBJ2-4,TRBD2,.,CSVEGSGGSIQYF,TGCAGCGTTGAGGGGTCGGGGGGTAGTATTCAGTACTTC
TRBV7-3,TRBJ2-1,.,.,CASSLWGTLNEQFF,TGTGCCAGCAGCTTATGGGGGACTCTGAATGAGCAGTTCTTC
TRBV28,TRBJ1-1,TRBD1,many,CAIGRIGTAGNTEAFF,TGTGCCATAGGAAGAATTGGGACAGCTGGGAACACTGAAGCTTTCTTT
TRBV10-3,TRBJ1-5,TRBD1,.,CAISDPGQGNSWNQPQHF,TGTGCCATCAGTGATCCGGGACAGGGGAATTCTTGGAATCAGCCCCAGCATTTT
TRBV12-3/TRBV12-4,TRBJ2-7,TRBD2,many,CASSTRGGDYEQYF,TGTGCCAGCTCTACCCGGGGGGGAGACTACGAGCAGTACTTC
TRBV12-3/TRBV12-4,TRBJ1-1,.,many,CASSLRGGLVEAFF,TGTGCCAGCAGTTTACGAGGGGGGCTGGTTGAAGCTTTCTTT
TRBV15,TRBJ2-1,.,.,CATRRRGNEQFF,TGTGCCACCAGGAGAAGGGGGAATGAGCAGTTCTTC
TRBV5-1,TRBJ2-1,TRBD2,.,CASSLDRGASGKEDEQFF,TGCGCCAGCAGCTTGGATAGAGGTGCCAGCGGGAAGGAGGATGAGCAGTTCTTC
TRBV20-1,TRBJ2-7,TRBD2,many,CSANSGRGAYEQYF,TGCAGTGCCAATAGCGGGAGGGGAGCCTACGAGCAGTACTTC
TRBV3-1,TRBJ2-2,.,many,CASSQGLSTGELFF,TGTGCCAGCAGCCAAGGCTTGAGCACCGGGGAGCTGTTTTTT
TRBV25-1,TRBJ1-4,TRBD1,.,CASIPPGQGNEKLFF,TGTGCCAGCATCCCCCCGGGACAGGGCAATGAAAAACTGTTTTTT
TRBV6-5,TRBJ2-3,TRBD2,many,CASSYGTSGSGTDTQYF,TGTGCCAGCAGCTACGGGACTAGCGGGAGTGGCACAGATACGCAGTATTTT
TRBV30,TRBJ2-7,.,.,CAWSSREAEQYF,TGTGCCTGGAGTTCTAGGGAGGCCGAGCAGTACTTC
TRBV9,TRBJ2-1,TRBD1,.,CASSARDRAYNEQFF,TGTGCCAGCAGCGCCCGGGACAGGGCCTACAATGAGCAGTTCTTC
TRBV29-1,TRBJ1-4,.,many,CSAKTGAWTNEKLFF,TGCAGCGCCAAAACGGGGGCATGGACTAATGAAAAACTGTTTTTT
TRBV7-2,TRBJ2-7,.,few,CASSLDRHPTYEQYF,TGTGCCAGCAGCCTGGACAGACACCCCACCTACGAGCAGTACTTC
TRBV9,TRBJ2-2,.,.,CASSVVPNTGELFF,TGTGCCAGCAGCGTAGTGCCGAACACCGGGGAGCTGTTTTTT
TRBV20-1,TRBJ2-3,.,.,CSARDFRSAGITSTDTQYF,TGCAGTGCTAGAGACTTCCGGTCAGCCGGGATTACTAGCACAGATACGCAGTATTTT
TRBV20-1,TRBJ2-2,TRBD2,.,CSALQGLAGVAGELFF,TGCAGTGCTCTCCAGGGGCTAGCGGGAGTAGCCGGGGAGCTGTTTTTT
TRBV20-1,TRBJ2-1,TRBD2,many,CSARSGRANEQFF,TGCAGTGCTAGGAGCGGGAGGGCCAATGAGCAGTTCTTC
TRBV4-2,TRBJ2-1,TRBD2,.,CASSQDLSGSGRDEQFF,TGTGCCAGCAGCCAAGATCTTAGCGGGAGCGGTAGGGATGAGCAGTTCTTC
TRBV20-1,TRBJ2-1,TRBD2,many,CSVGELAAYNEQFF,TGCAGTGTTGGTGAACTAGCGGCCTACAATGAGCAGTTCTTC
TRBV20-1,TRBJ2-1,.,many,CSVQIRGQPRTAFF,TGCAGTGTTCAAATCCGAGGCCAGCCCCGGACGGCGTTCTTC
TRBV20-1,TRBJ2-1,.,many,CSAKNGGRNEQFF,TGCAGTGCTAAGAACGGAGGGCGCAATGAGCAGTTCTTC
TRBV11-2,TRBJ1-5,.,few,CASSPDGRSNQPQHF,TGTGCCAGCAGCCCCGACGGGAGAAGCAATCAGCCCCAGCATTTT